These T cell receptor beta chains were read from a single sample in a study of follicular helper T cells after annual influenza vaccination. Generated by immunoSEQ multiplex PCR, the TCRdb table keeps only in-frame clones and is missing some. The table shows about 6,000 clones, with nearly 85% occurring only once. Specimen: CXCR5- memory CD4+ T cells sorted from blood, collected on the day of influenza vaccination. The source is an adult who received the influenza vaccine. The CDR3 runs from the conserved cysteine through the conserved F or W. Each record gives: D gene, J gene, V gene, clone size, CDR3 DNA, CDR3 protein. A D gene is named only where the DNA matches it firmly. A clone size is listed for some rows: how often the clone was seen (once, few, many), or a class if it is expanded.

NA TRBJ1-6 TRBV30 few TGTGCCTGGAGTCCCGGTGGACCCGCTACGGCCCTCCACTTT CAWSPGGPATALHF
NA TRBJ2-1 TRBV6-5 NA TGTGCCAGCCTCAAAACGGCATCCAATGAGCAGTTCTTC CASLKTASNEQFF
TRBD1 TRBJ2-7 TRBV19 few TGTGCCAGTAGTATGTTTTTGGGACAGGGGCCCTACGAGCAGTACTTC CASSMFLGQGPYEQYF
NA TRBJ2-3 TRBV5-8 NA TGTGCCAGCAGTTCCAGACCATATAGCACAGATACGCAGTATTTT CASSSRPYSTDTQYF
NA TRBJ2-3 TRBV28 NA TGTGCCAGCAGTTACCCGCCAGGCTTAACAGATACGCAGTATTTT CASSYPPGLTDTQYF
TRBD1 TRBJ1-1 TRBV15 NA TGTGCCACCAGCAGAGGGACAGGGAACACTGAAGCTTTCTTT CATSRGTGNTEAFF
TRBD2 TRBJ2-2 TRBV5-1 NA TGCGCTACAGCTGGGACTACCCGGTGGGGCACCGGGGAGCTGTTTTTT CATAGTTRWGTGELFF
NA TRBJ1-2 TRBV19 NA TGTGCCAGTAGTACCCGGGAGAGGGGGGACGGCTACACCTTC CASSTRERGDGYTF
TRBD2 TRBJ2-5 TRBV4-1 NA TGCGCCAGCAGCCAAGATTCCCCGGGGGGAGAGACCCAGTACTTC CASSQDSPGGETQYF
TRBD1 TRBJ2-1 TRBV5-1 NA TGCGCCAGCAGCTCCGGATGGGGACAGGGCCCCTACAATGAGCAGTTCTTC CASSSGWGQGPYNEQFF
NA TRBJ2-2 TRBV5-1 NA TGCGCCAGCAGCCCCTCGGCGCGGTCGAACACCGGGGAGCTGTTTTTT CASSPSARSNTGELFF
NA TRBJ1-1 TRBV7-9 NA TGTGCCAGCAGCTCGCAGGGAAGGGCCAGCACTGAAGCTTTCTTT CASSSQGRASTEAFF
NA TRBJ2-7 TRBV5-1 NA TGCGCCAGCAGCCCCCGGGACCGGCTCTACGAGCAGTACTTC CASSPRDRLYEQYF
TRBD1 TRBJ2-1 TRBV6-6 NA TGTGCCAGCAGTCTACTGGGGACAGCCCTAGCTGAGCAGTTCTTC CASSLLGTALAEQFF
NA TRBJ2-5 TRBV6-1 NA TGTGCCAGCAGTGAAAGGCAGGGCCTAAGGGAGACCCAGTACTTC CASSERQGLRETQYF
TRBD2 TRBJ2-2 TRBV11-2 few TGTGCCAGCAGACCGAGCGGGGGGAACACCGGGGAGCTGTTTTTT CASRPSGGNTGELFF
TRBD2 TRBJ2-3 TRBV7-7 NA TGTGCTAGCAGCTTGGGGACTAGCGGGGGGGAGACGCAGTATTTT CASSLGTSGGETQYF
NA TRBJ1-2 TRBV10-3 few TGTGCCATCAGTGTCCCCCCCGCGGGCTACACCTTC CAISVPPAGYTF
TRBD1 TRBJ2-5 TRBV5-1 NA TGCGCCAGCAGCTCCCAACTAACAGGACAGGGGGAAGAGACCCAGTACTTC CASSSQLTGQGEETQYF
TRBD1 TRBJ1-2 TRBV2 NA TGTGCCAGCAGACGACAGGGGGCAGTAGGCTACACCTTC CASRRQGAVGYTF
NA TRBJ2-3 TRBV5-1 NA TGCGCCAGCAGCCCGACTGGAGATACGCAGTATTTT CASSPTGDTQYF
TRBD1 TRBJ1-5 TRBV2 NA TGTGCCAGCAGTGAGGACAGGGGGGTTCAGCCCCAGCATTTT CASSEDRGVQPQHF
NA TRBJ2-5 TRBV19 NA TGTGCCAGTAGTATACCAAGCGGTGAGACCCAGTACTTC CASSIPSGETQYF
NA TRBJ1-1 TRBV7-3 NA TGTGCCAGCAGCCAACAGGGAGGGAACACTGAAGCTTTCTTT CASSQQGGNTEAFF
NA TRBJ1-5 TRBV11-2 NA TGTGCCAGCAGCTTAGGTGTGCAGCCCCAGCATTTT CASSLGVQPQHF
NA TRBJ1-6 TRBV30 NA TGTGCCTGGAGTGTAAGCCAGGGCAATTCACCCCTCCACTTT CAWSVSQGNSPLHF
NA TRBJ1-5 TRBV4-1 once TGCGCCAGCAGCCAAGTAGACAGGTGGAGCAATCAGCCCCAGCATTTT CASSQVDRWSNQPQHF
NA TRBJ2-3 TRBV7-2 NA TGTGCCAGCAGCTTAGGGCTAAGGCCCACAGATACGCAGTATTTT CASSLGLRPTDTQYF
NA TRBJ1-5 TRBV9 few TGTGCCAGCAGCGCCGAAGGGAGGCAGCCCCAGCATTTT CASSAEGRQPQHF
TRBD2 TRBJ2-5 TRBV7-9 once TGTGCCAGCAGCTTATGGGGGGGCCAAGAGACCCAGTACTTC CASSLWGGQETQYF
NA TRBJ1-1 TRBV15 NA TGTGCCACTACCCGCCGGGTTAACCAGGGGAATACTGAAGCTTTCTTT CATTRRVNQGNTEAFF
NA TRBJ1-1 TRBV27 NA TGTGCCAGCAGTTTTGCGGGGGGTACTGAAGCTTTCTTT CASSFAGGTEAFF
NA TRBJ2-7 TRBV7-6 NA TGTGCCAGCAGCAGTCAGGGTTCGGGGGAGCAGTACTTC CASSSQGSGEQYF
NA TRBJ1-2 TRBV7-9 NA TGTGCCAGCAGCTCTTTAGTGGGGGGCGACAGCGTCTATGGCTACACCTTC CASSSLVGGDSVYGYTF
NA TRBJ2-1 TRBV11-1 once TGTGCCAGCAGCTTAGCAGGGGCAGACCAGCAGTTCTTC CASSLAGADQQFF
NA TRBJ2-3 TRBV2 NA TGTGCCAGCTCGCCTGACAGCACCACCAACACAGATACGCAGTATTTT CASSPDSTTNTDTQYF
NA TRBJ2-2 TRBV19 NA TGTGCCAGTAGTATAAGGGGACCCCCGAACACCGGGGAGCTGTTTTTT CASSIRGPPNTGELFF
TRBD1 TRBJ1-5 TRBV7-9 NA TGTGCCAGCAGCTTAGTTACAGGGGGCGCGAGTCAGCCCCAGCATTTT CASSLVTGGASQPQHF
NA TRBJ2-2 TRBV5-1 NA TGCGCCAGCAGCTTAGCTCGGGGAGCGATCACCGGGGAGCTGTTTTTT CASSLARGAITGELFF
NA TRBJ2-3 TRBV4-2 once TGTGCCAGCAGCCAAGGCGACAGAATTAGCACAGATACGCAGTATTTT CASSQGDRISTDTQYF
TRBD2 TRBJ2-2 TRBV30 NA TGTGCCTGCCGTGTGCCGGGACTAGCCCCTTCGAACACCGGGGAGCTGTTTTTT CACRVPGLAPSNTGELFF
NA TRBJ2-3 TRBV21-1 NA TGTGCCAGCAGCAATACAGGGGCTCCGAGCACAGATACGCAGTATTTT CASSNTGAPSTDTQYF
TRBD1 TRBJ1-2 TRBV4-1 NA TGCGCCAGCAGCCAAACTGCAGGGGGCGCCGATGGCTACACCTTC CASSQTAGGADGYTF
TRBD1 TRBJ2-1 TRBV7-8 NA TGTGCCAGCCGAAGAGGACAGGGGATTTTGAATGAGCAGTTCTTC CASRRGQGILNEQFF
TRBD1 TRBJ2-3 TRBV2 NA TGTGCCAGCAGCCGGGACAGTACGAGCTATTTT CASSRDSTSYF
NA TRBJ2-3 TRBV5-1 NA TGCGCCAGCAGCCTGGGAGCTAGCCCAGATACGCAGTATTTT CASSLGASPDTQYF